The present T cell receptor (beta chain) was sequenced within a study of cytomegalovirus exposure and HLA in healthy donors. Study in general: Around 80 million unique TCRs from HLA-typed donors were held in an early data release. Genotyping of 400 or so donors showed that about 83% belonged to the Caucasian-associated ancestry cluster. Findings of the study overall: Associated with cytomegalovirus, according to the listing, were some 150 TCR beta chains.

The V segment lost 3 bases and the J segment 6 bases; nucleotides outside the gene matches: 5. The germline CDR1 and CDR2 sequences are KGHSH and LQKENI. There are 14 residues in the CDR3. Comment on this clone: The antigen is not known.

Vbeta (60) and Jbeta (13) primers were used in the PCR. Some clones are missing from TCRdb's copy, which holds only in-frame ones; the method was immunoSEQ multiplex PCR. This sample has under 200,000 clones, with about 75% found just once. This chain uses TRBV18 with TRBJ2-7; 10 bases fit TRBD1. Sequencing was carried out using PBMCs. This receptor was identified in a woman aged 45-65 years in good health and CMV-seropositive. The CDR3 protein is CASSPGTGVGEQYF. DNA of the CDR3: TGTGCCAGCTCACCCGGGACAGGGGTTGGCGAGCAGTACTTC.